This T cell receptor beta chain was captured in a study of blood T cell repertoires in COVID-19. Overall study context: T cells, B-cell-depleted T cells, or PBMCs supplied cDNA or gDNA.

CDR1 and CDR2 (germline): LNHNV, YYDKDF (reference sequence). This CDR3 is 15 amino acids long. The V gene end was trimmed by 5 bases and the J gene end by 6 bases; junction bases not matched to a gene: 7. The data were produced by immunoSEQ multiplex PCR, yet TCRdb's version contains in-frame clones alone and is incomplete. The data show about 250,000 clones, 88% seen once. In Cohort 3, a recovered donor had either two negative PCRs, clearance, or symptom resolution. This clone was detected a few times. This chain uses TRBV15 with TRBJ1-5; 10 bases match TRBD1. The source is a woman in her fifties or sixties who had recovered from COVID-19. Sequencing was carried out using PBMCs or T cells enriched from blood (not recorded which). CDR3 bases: TGTGCCACCAGCCACCGGGACAGGGGTTTTCAGCCCCAGCATTTT. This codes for CATSHRDRGFQPQHF.